The source of this T cell receptor beta chain is a study of T cells in Graves' hyperthyroidism and ophthalmopathy. For the study at large: Peripheral blood was collected at initial diagnosis, before any treatment.

From RNA transcripts, TCR beta CDR3 regions were amplified. Researchers ran a first-round RT-PCR on the TCR CDR3 using the HTBI primer set. TCRdb fed the multiplex PCR reads into MiXCR, producing one record per CDR3 protein. The data show some 360,000 distinct CDR3 sequences, less than 20% seen once. Germline V CDR1 and CDR2: MNHEY, SVGEGT. The CDR3 length is 13 residues. V lost 5 bases to trimming and J lost 6 bases; unmatched junction nucleotides: 4. Ophthalmopathy cases scored 3 or more on the Clinical Activity Score and 4 or more on NOSPECS grade, with duration below 3 months. The sample holds many counts of this clonotype.

The rearrangement links TRBV6-2 or TRBV6-3 to TRBJ1-5, with 7 bases fitting TRBD1. The source is a woman aged 40 to 50 with Graves' ophthalmopathy. Sequencing was performed on blood. Here the CDR3 DNA reads TGTGCCAGCAGTCTGACAGGGTTTCAGCCCCAGCATTTT. Translation: CASSLTGFQPQHF.